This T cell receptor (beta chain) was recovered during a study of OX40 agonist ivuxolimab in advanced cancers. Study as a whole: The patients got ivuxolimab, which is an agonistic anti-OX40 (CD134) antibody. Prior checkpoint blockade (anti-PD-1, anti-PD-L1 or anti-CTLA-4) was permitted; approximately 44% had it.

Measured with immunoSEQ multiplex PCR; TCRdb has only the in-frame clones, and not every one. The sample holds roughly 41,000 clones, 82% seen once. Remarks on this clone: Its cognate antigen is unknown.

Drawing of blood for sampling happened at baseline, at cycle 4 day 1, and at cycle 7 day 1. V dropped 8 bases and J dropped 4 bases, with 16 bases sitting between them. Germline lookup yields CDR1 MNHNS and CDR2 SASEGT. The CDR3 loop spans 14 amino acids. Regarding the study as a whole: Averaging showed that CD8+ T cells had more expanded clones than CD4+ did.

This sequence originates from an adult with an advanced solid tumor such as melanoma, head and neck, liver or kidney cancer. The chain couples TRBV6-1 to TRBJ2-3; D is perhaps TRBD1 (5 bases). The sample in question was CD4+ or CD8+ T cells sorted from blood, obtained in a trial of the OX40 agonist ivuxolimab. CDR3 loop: CASGAGGNPDTQYF. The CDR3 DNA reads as TGTGCCAGCGGGGCTGGCGGAAACCCAGATACGCAGTATTTT.